Detailed here is one TCR beta chain. Antigen unknown. The CDR3 length is 15 residues. Germline CDR1 and CDR2: SGHTA and FQGTGA. Trimming removed 5 bases from V and 5 bases from J; junction bases left unmatched: 5. The protocol was immunoSEQ multiplex PCR, while the TCRdb copy is restricted to in-frame clones and leaves out a portion. This table has some 65,000 clones, more than 60% appearing once. These data originate in a study of OX40 agonist ivuxolimab in advanced cancers. About the study: It was ivuxolimab, an agonistic anti-OX40 (CD134) antibody, that patients were treated with. Patients treated during dose escalation were battling hepatocellular carcinoma, melanoma, renal cell or head and neck cancer.

Study findings and constraints: Partial responders treated at 0.1-3.0 mg/kg exhibited clonal expansion among the lowest measured. CD8+ T cells averaged more expanded clones than CD4+.

Sequencing was performed on CD4+ or CD8+ T cells sorted from blood, taken in a trial of the OX40 agonist ivuxolimab. The rearrangement uses TRBV7-3 and TRBJ1-4, with 10 positions matching TRBD1. This clonotype was sampled from an adult with an advanced solid tumor such as melanoma, head and neck, liver or kidney cancer. CDR3: CASSTGTGANEKLFF. CDR3 nucleotides: TGTGCCAGCAGCACCGGGACAGGGGCGAATGAAAAACTGTTTTTT.